Below are 3 T cell receptor beta chains sequenced from a single sample in a study of blood T cell repertoires in COVID-19. TCRdb's table, derived via immunoSEQ multiplex PCR, lists solely in-frame clones and lacks some. The table has hundreds of thousands of clones, around 80% seen once. The specimen sequenced was peripheral blood. The receptors shown here come from a woman in her thirties or forties with active or convalescent COVID-19.

The CDR3 sequence: CASSAGTGNTIYF. As DNA, the CDR3 is TGCGCCAGCAGCGCAGGGACTGGAAACACCATATATTTT. The chain recombines TRBV10-1 with TRBJ1-3; the D gene is possibly TRBD1 (5 bases). CDR3 size: 13 residues. CDR1 and CDR2 (germline): WNHNN, SYGVQD (reference sequence). Trimming cost V 6 bases and J 2 bases, with 8 bases left between them.

The CDR3 region has the DNA TGTGCCAGCACCATCAGTAATGAGCAGTTCTTC. This codes for CASTISNEQFF. V and J are TRBV12-3 or TRBV12-4 and TRBJ2-1; D remains ambiguous. Trimming shortened V by 7 bases and J by 7 bases, and 8 bases separated the two germline ends. The CDR3 sequence is 11 residues long.

The chain employs TRBV18 and TRBJ1-1; possibly TRBD1 for D (6 bases). The CDR3 loop spans 16 amino acids. CDR1 and CDR2 from the germline V gene are KGHSH and LQKENI. Trimming removed 3 bases at V and 6 bases at J, with 20 bases between. CDR3 in amino acids: CASSPKSGTQSPEAFF. The CDR3 bases are TGTGCCAGCTCACCTAAAAGCGGGACACAATCACCTGAAGCTTTCTTT.